Listed below are T cell receptor beta chains from one sample, sequenced in a study of graft-versus-host responses after intestinal transplantation. These receptors are not linked to any known antigen. Assay used: immunoSEQ multiplex PCR; TCRdb lists only in-frame clones, some missing. This table has 86,000 or so clones, around 90% appearing once. This specimen was unstimulated CD8+ T cells sorted from spleen or lymph node cells, taken before intestinal transplant. The source is a human donor who received an intestinal transplant. The CDR3 runs from the conserved cysteine through the conserved F or W. D genes are given only for firm matches. Size is omitted from some rows. Given values are once, few, many or a class for expanded clones.

TRBJ2-3 | TRBV14 | . | . | CASSHPPTIIEEDTQYF | TGTGCCAGCAGCCATCCGCCGACCATTATAGAGGAAGATACGCAGTATTTT
TRBJ2-1 | TRBV19 | TRBD2 | . | CASSIELAGGSYNEQFF | TGTGCCAGTAGTATAGAACTAGCGGGGGGCTCCTACAATGAGCAGTTCTTC
TRBJ2-7 | TRBV27 | TRBD1 | few | CASSLGQGFDEQYF | TGTGCCAGCAGTTTGGGACAGGGGTTCGACGAGCAGTACTTC
TRBJ2-3 | TRBV11-2 | . | . | CASSLVEGGAGTTDTQYF | TGTGCCAGCAGCTTAGTAGAGGGGGGGGCGGGTACCACAGATACGCAGTATTTT
TRBJ2-3 | TRBV11-2 | TRBD2 | once | CASSLLAGGGTDTQYF | TGTGCCAGCAGCTTACTAGCGGGAGGTGGGACAGATACGCAGTATTTT
TRBJ2-7 | TRBV5-1 | . | . | CASSRNRFGQYF | TGCGCCAGCAGCCGGAACAGGTTTGGGCAGTACTTC
TRBJ2-1 | TRBV9 | TRBD1 | . | CASSETGDNEQFF | TGTGCCAGCAGCGAGACAGGGGACAATGAGCAGTTCTTC
TRBJ1-1 | TRBV4-1 | . | . | CASSQAGVAEAFF | TGCGCCAGCAGCCAAGCTGGGGTCGCCGAAGCTTTCTTT
TRBJ2-1 | TRBV6-1 | TRBD2 | . | CASSEAWGGNNEQFF | TGTGCCAGCAGTGAAGCGTGGGGGGGGAACAATGAGCAGTTCTTC
TRBJ1-2 | TRBV10-3 | . | . | CAISGRTGWEGYTF | TGTGCCATCAGTGGACGCACAGGGTGGGAGGGCTACACCTTC
TRBJ2-5 | TRBV11-2 | . | . | CASSRTGETQYF | TGTGCCAGCAGCCGTACGGGAGAGACCCAGTACTTC
TRBJ2-7 | TRBV5-6 | . | . | CASSRDGAYEQYF | TGTGCCAGCAGCCGGGACGGGGCCTACGAGCAGTACTTC
TRBJ2-5 | TRBV4-1 | . | . | CASSQAVPQATQETQYF | TGCGCCAGCAGCCAAGCCGTACCCCAGGCCACCCAAGAGACCCAGTACTTC
TRBJ1-2 | TRBV11-2 | . | . | CASGLEDSPFGYTF | TGTGCCAGCGGCTTAGAGGACAGTCCCTTTGGCTACACCTTC
TRBJ1-1 | TRBV27 | . | . | CASSLVGETFF | TGTGCCAGCAGTTTAGTGGGGGAGACTTTCTTT
TRBJ1-1 | TRBV5-6 | . | . | CASSYLRDRNTEAFF | TGTGCCAGCAGCTACCTCCGAGACAGGAACACTGAAGCTTTCTTT
TRBJ2-1 | TRBV13 | TRBD2 | once | CASSAGLAGAYNEQFF | TGTGCCAGCAGCGCAGGACTAGCGGGAGCCTACAATGAGCAGTTCTTC
TRBJ2-1 | TRBV7-3 | TRBD2 | . | CASSLESGSVGEQFF | TGTGCCAGCAGCTTAGAGAGCGGGAGTGTTGGTGAGCAGTTCTTC
TRBJ1-2 | TRBV7-2 | . | . | CASSLGGQLGTNYGYTF | TGTGCCAGCAGCTTAGGGGGCCAACTGGGTACTAACTATGGCTACACCTTC
TRBJ1-2 | TRBV28 | . | . | CASSGVGAINYGYTF | TGTGCCAGCAGTGGGGTGGGGGCCATCAACTATGGCTACACCTTC
TRBJ2-7 | TRBV4-1 | . | once | CASSQESGPPLGVGPAEQYF | TGCGCCAGCAGCCAAGAGTCAGGACCGCCGCTAGGTGTGGGTCCGGCCGAGCAGTACTTC
TRBJ1-5 | TRBV5-6 | . | . | CASSSQNQPQHF | TGTGCCAGCAGCTCTCAGAATCAGCCCCAGCATTTT
TRBJ1-1 | TRBV5-6 | . | . | CASSGLARRLVTEAFF | TGTGCCAGCAGCGGATTAGCTCGCAGGTTGGTCACTGAAGCTTTCTTT
TRBJ1-4 | TRBV7-6 | . | . | CASTNTDREKLFF | TGTGCCAGCACGAATACCGACAGGGAAAAACTGTTTTTT
TRBJ2-5 | TRBV5-6 | TRBD1 | . | CASRTTGGQETQYF | TGTGCCAGCCGAACGACAGGGGGTCAAGAGACCCAGTACTTC
TRBJ2-3 | TRBV11-1 | TRBD1 | . | CASSSGTGWADTQYF | TGTGCCAGCAGCTCCGGGACAGGGTGGGCAGATACGCAGTATTTT
TRBJ1-1 | TRBV13 | . | . | CASTGVPNTEAFF | TGTGCCAGCACGGGGGTACCGAACACTGAAGCTTTCTTT
TRBJ1-2 | TRBV9 | . | . | CASSVGGDGYTF | TGTGCCAGCAGCGTAGGCGGGGATGGCTACACCTTC
TRBJ2-5 | TRBV4-1 | . | . | CASSQVTDQETQYF | TGCGCCAGCAGCCAAGTTACCGACCAAGAGACCCAGTACTTC
TRBJ1-2 | TRBV5-5 | . | . | CASSLEDSFYGYTF | TGTGCCAGCAGCTTGGAGGACAGCTTCTATGGCTACACCTTC
TRBJ2-5 | TRBV9 | . | . | CASSRAGSETQYF | TGTGCCAGCAGTCGAGCGGGCTCAGAGACCCAGTACTTC
TRBJ2-1 | TRBV4-2 | . | . | CASSRGALSYNEQFF | TGTGCCAGCAGCCGGGGGGCGCTCTCCTACAATGAGCAGTTCTTC
TRBJ2-2 | TRBV13 | . | . | CASSPQGTSNTGELFF | TGTGCCAGCAGCCCCCAGGGGACTTCGAACACCGGGGAGCTGTTTTTT
TRBJ1-2 | TRBV5-4 | TRBD1 | . | CASSLDRGYSYGYTF | TGTGCCAGCAGCTTGGACAGGGGATACTCCTATGGCTACACCTTC
TRBJ2-4 | TRBV20-1 | . | . | CSAGENIQYF | TGCAGTGCTGGGGAAAACATTCAGTACTTC
TRBJ2-7 | TRBV6-6 | TRBD1 | . | CAVRTGASYEQYF | TGTGCCGTCAGGACAGGGGCAAGCTACGAGCAGTACTTC
TRBJ2-1 | TRBV19 | TRBD1 | . | CASSNGQGLINEQFF | TGTGCCAGTAGCAACGGACAGGGTTTAATCAATGAGCAGTTCTTC
TRBJ2-5 | TRBV27 | . | once | CASSIGLGETQYF | TGTGCCAGCAGTATTGGCTTGGGAGAGACCCAGTACTTC
TRBJ2-1 | TRBV6-1 | . | once | CASRLQDKPYNEQFF | TGTGCCAGCAGACTGCAGGATAAACCCTACAATGAGCAGTTCTTC
TRBJ2-3 | TRBV6-1 | . | . | CASSDPHTSEGTDTQYF | TGTGCCAGCAGTGATCCGCACACCTCGGAGGGCACAGATACGCAGTATTTT
TRBJ2-1 | TRBV5-1 | . | . | CASSLEGIKYNEQFF | TGCGCCAGCAGCTTGGAGGGGATAAAATACAATGAGCAGTTCTTC
TRBJ2-3 | TRBV11-2 | . | once | CASSHLTHARLKSDTQYF | TGTGCCAGCAGCCATCTCACTCATGCCAGGCTGAAGTCAGATACGCAGTATTTT
TRBJ1-2 | TRBV14 | . | . | CASSQVRYGEGYGYTF | TGTGCCAGCAGCCAAGTTCGATATGGGGAGGGCTATGGCTACACCTTC
TRBJ2-7 | TRBV4-1 | . | . | CASSQDPSSYEQYF | TGCGCCAGCAGCCAAGACCCCAGCTCCTACGAGCAGTACTTC
TRBJ2-7 | TRBV13 | TRBD2 | . | CASSLGRDLLAGGLDEQYF | TGTGCCAGCAGCTTAGGCCGGGATTTACTAGCGGGGGGGCTTGACGAGCAGTACTTC
TRBJ2-7 | TRBV28 | . | . | CASSFPRGAIAAYEQYF | TGTGCCAGCAGTTTCCCGAGGGGGGCCATCGCCGCCTACGAGCAGTACTTC
TRBJ2-2 | TRBV7-6 | . | . | CASRFREAGELFF | TGTGCCAGCAGGTTCCGGGAAGCCGGGGAGCTGTTTTTT
TRBJ1-6 | TRBV7-3 | . | once | CASSWGVNSPLHF | TGTGCCAGCAGCTGGGGCGTCAATTCACCCCTCCACTTT
TRBJ1-1 | TRBV7-6 | . | . | CASSPGGFGTEAFF | TGTGCCAGCAGCCCCGGGGGTTTCGGCACTGAAGCTTTCTTT
TRBJ1-6 | TRBV7-9 | . | once | CASSLNGSPPLHF | TGTGCCAGCAGCTTAAACGGGAGTCCACCCCTCCACTTT
TRBJ2-7 | TRBV4-1 | . | . | CASSQGRVQYF | TGCGCCAGCAGCCAAGGAAGGGTGCAGTACTTC
TRBJ2-5 | TRBV6-5 | . | . | CASSSYSFQETQYF | TGTGCCAGCAGTTCTTACAGTTTCCAAGAGACCCAGTACTTC
TRBJ1-1 | TRBV15 | . | . | CATSRDRDGNTEAFF | TGTGCCACCAGCAGAGACAGGGATGGGAACACTGAAGCTTTCTTT
TRBJ2-7 | TRBV27 | TRBD2 | . | CASSSLGLAGVAYEQYF | TGTGCCAGCAGTTCATTAGGACTAGCGGGAGTGGCCTACGAGCAGTACTTC